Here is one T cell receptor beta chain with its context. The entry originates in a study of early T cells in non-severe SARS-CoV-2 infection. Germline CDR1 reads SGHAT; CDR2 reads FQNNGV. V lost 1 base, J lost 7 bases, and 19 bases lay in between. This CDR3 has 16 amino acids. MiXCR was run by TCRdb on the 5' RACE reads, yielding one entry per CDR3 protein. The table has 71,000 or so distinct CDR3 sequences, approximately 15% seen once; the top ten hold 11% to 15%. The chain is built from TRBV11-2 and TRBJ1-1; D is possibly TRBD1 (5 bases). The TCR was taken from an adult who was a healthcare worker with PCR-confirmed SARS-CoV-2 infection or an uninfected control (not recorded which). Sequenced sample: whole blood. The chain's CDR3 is CASSLAVPGLDGEAFF. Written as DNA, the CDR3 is TGTGCCAGCAGCTTAGCCGTCCCGGGGCTGGACGGTGAAGCTTTCTTT.